These 20 T cell receptor beta chains originate from one sample sequenced in a study of blood T cell repertoires in COVID-19. This table comes from immunoSEQ multiplex PCR, and its TCRdb copy is limited to in-frame clones, with some not included. The sample holds roughly 290,000 clones, almost 90% seen once. Sequenced material: PBMCs or T cells enriched from blood (not recorded which). The receptors here all came from a woman aged 18 to 35 with acute COVID-19.

This clone occurred once. This chain joins TRBV25-1 and TRBJ2-4, with TRBD1 matching 10 bases. CDR1 is MGHDK, CDR2 SYGVNS, per germline. J gave up 5 bases and V 4 bases, and 11 bases lay outside the gene matches. The CDR3 has 17 amino acids. This CDR3 reads CASSGPARTGGENIQYF. CDR3 coding DNA: TGTGCCAGCAGTGGCCCCGCCAGGACAGGGGGAGAAAACATTCAGTACTTC. Complete variable domain (other parts from reference TRBV25-1 and TRBJ2-4): EADIYQTPRYLVIGTGKKITLECSQTMGHDKMYWYQQDPGMELHLIHYSYGVNSTEKGDLSSESTVSRIRTEHFPLTLESARPSHTSQYLCASSGPARTGGENIQYFGAGTRLSVL.

J is TRBJ1-2 and V is TRBV9; 7 bases fit TRBD1. Germline CDR1 is SGDLS and CDR2 is YYNGEE. The V and J ends lost 0 bases and 2 bases, in that order; junction bases with no gene match: 4. This CDR3 comprises 15 residues. The CDR3: CASSVGSGGNYGYTF. The CDR3 DNA reads as TGTGCCAGCAGCGTAGGGTCAGGGGGGAACTATGGCTACACCTTC.

V and J are TRBV4-1 and TRBJ1-5; 12 nucleotides agree with TRBD1. The ends lost 3 bases at V and 2 bases at J; junction bases unmatched: 11. The germline V gene encodes CDR1 MGHRA and CDR2 YSYEKL. The CDR3 loop spans 19 amino acids. Here the CDR3 reads CASSQDPGQGARGNQPQHF. DNA of the CDR3: TGCGCCAGCAGCCAGGACCCGGGACAGGGGGCGCGCGGCAATCAGCCCCAGCATTTT.

The chain has TRBV7-6 and TRBJ2-7, with D perhaps TRBD1 (7 bases). This CDR3 comprises 16 residues. The germline gives CDR1 SGHVS, CDR2 FNYEAQ. Trimming removed 3 bases at V and 0 bases at J, with 15 bases between. The CDR3 spells CASSLAGQLSSYEQYF. The DNA of the CDR3 is TGTGCCAGCAGCTTGGCGGGACAGTTGAGCTCCTACGAGCAGTACTTC.

The chain couples TRBV18 to TRBJ2-2; the D is unclear. Trimming left V 3 bases short and J 7 bases short, with 6 bases between. In germline, CDR1 is KGHSH, CDR2 LQKENI. The CDR3 extends over 12 amino acids. The CDR3 DNA sequence: TGTGCCAGCTCACCGGCCCGCGGGGAGCTGTTTTTT. It is translated as CASSPARGELFF. Filled out from reference TRBV18 and TRBJ2-2, the complete variable domain reads NAGVMQNPRHLVRRRGQEARLRCSPMKGHSHVYWYRQLPEEGLKFMVYLQKENIIDESGMPKERFSAEFPKEGPSILRIQQVVRGDSAAYFCASSPARGELFFGEGSRLTVL.

A word on this clone: This sample also contains other DNA sequences that code for the same CDR3. The V and J genes are TRBV28 and TRBJ2-1; 8 nucleotides agree with TRBD2. The junction had 4 bases not matched to a gene; V was cut back by 2 bases and J by 7 bases. The CDR3 length is 14 residues. Germline V lookup: CDR1 MDHEN, CDR2 SYDVKM. As DNA, the CDR3 is TGTGCCAGCAGTTTAGCGGGAGGAACTAATGAGCAGTTCTTC. Protein sequence: CASSLAGGTNEQFF.

This sequence joins TRBV7-9 and TRBJ1-2; D not resolved. Germline CDR1 SEHNR, CDR2 FQNEAQ (reference sequence). Trimming removed 5 bases at V and 4 bases at J, with 11 bases between. This CDR3 contains 13 residues. The DNA of the CDR3 is TGTGCCAGCAGCCTCGGGAGTGTCTATGGCTACACCTTC. The encoded protein is CASSLGSVYGYTF. The whole variable domain, filled in from reference TRBV7-9 and TRBJ1-2, reads DTGVSQNPRHKITKRGQNVTFRCDPISEHNRLYWYRQTLGQGPEFLTYFQNEAQLEKSRLLSDRFSAERPKGSFSTLEIQRTEQGDSAMYLCASSLGSVYGYTFGSGTRLTVV.

V gene TRBV7-9 combines with J gene TRBJ2-3; 8 nucleotides line up with TRBD2. The CDR3 contains 16 residues. V was clipped by 6 bases and J by 4 bases; unmatched bases: 12. Germline-derived CDR1 and CDR2 are SEHNR and FQNEAQ (reference sequence). CDR3 in amino acids: CASRLLAGPIPDTQYF. The CDR3 DNA reads TGTGCCAGCAGGTTGCTAGCGGGCCCGATCCCAGATACGCAGTATTTT.

The CDR3: CASSVSGGYEQYF. The CDR3 DNA is TGCGCCAGCAGTGTGTCGGGGGGCTACGAGCAGTACTTC. The V gene is TRBV10-2, the J gene TRBJ2-7; 7 bases match TRBD2. This CDR3 is 13 amino acids long. The V gene end was trimmed by 4 bases and the J gene end by 3 bases; junction bases not matched to a gene: 3. CDR1 WSHSY and CDR2 SAAADI come from the germline V gene.

V gene TRBV28 combines with J gene TRBJ1-3; 8 bases are shared with TRBD1. The V and J ends lost 6 bases and 10 bases, in that order; junction bases with no gene match: 14. This CDR3 region has 15 residues. Germline V gene sequence: CDR1 MDHEN, CDR2 SYDVKM. The CDR3 here is CASSRRTGPRWTIYF. Here the CDR3 DNA reads TGTGCCAGCAGCCGTCGGACAGGGCCGCGTTGGACCATATATTTT.

The chain combines TRBV7-8 with TRBJ2-2; 9 bases map to TRBD1. The CDR3 contains 17 residues. V lost 0 bases and J lost 4; bases outside the gene matches: 6. Germline V gene lookup returns CDR1 SGHVS and CDR2 FQNEAQ. The CDR3 loop reads CASSLAVTGGPTGELFF. CDR3 DNA sequence: TGTGCCAGCAGCTTAGCGGTCACAGGGGGCCCCACCGGGGAGCTGTTTTTT.

This clone was detected only once. J is TRBJ2-1 and V is TRBV7-9, with a possible D match to TRBD2 (7 bases). V was trimmed by 1 base and J by 6 bases, leaving 16 bases between them. The CDR3 runs 16 residues. The V gene's germline CDR1 is SEHNR and CDR2 FQNEAQ (reference sequence). CDR3 residues: CASSLVRPAGANEQFF. The DNA of the CDR3 is TGTGCCAGCAGCTTAGTCCGCCCGGCGGGGGCCAATGAGCAGTTCTTC. The complete variable domain, with remaining parts taken from reference TRBV7-9 and TRBJ2-1, reads DTGVSQNPRHKITKRGQNVTFRCDPISEHNRLYWYRQTLGQGPEFLTYFQNEAQLEKSRLLSDRFSAERPKGSFSTLEIQRTEQGDSAMYLCASSLVRPAGANEQFFGPGTRLTVL.

This chain joins TRBV2 and TRBJ2-5; D might be TRBD2 (5 bases). Germline CDR1 SNHLY, CDR2 FYNNEI. The length of the CDR3 is 15 residues. V was shortened by 7 bases and J by 5 bases, with 20 bases between the two germline ends. CDR3 DNA: TGTGCCAGCACTGACTGGGATCTAGCCGGTGAGACCCAGTACTTC. It is translated as CASTDWDLAGETQYF.

As DNA, the CDR3 is TGTGCCAGCAGTTTAACAGGTCCCTATGGCTACACCTTC. This gives the protein CASSLTGPYGYTF. The J gene is TRBJ1-2, the V gene TRBV28; D perhaps matches TRBD1 (5 bases). Trimming took 2 bases from V and 4 from J, leaving 8 bases between them. The germline CDR1 and CDR2 sequences are MDHEN and SYDVKM. The CDR3 spans 13 residues.

The chain combines TRBV29-1 with TRBJ1-1; the D gene is possibly TRBD1 (6 bases). The CDR3 totals 14 residues. V lost 6 bases to trimming and J lost 0 bases, with 14 bases between them. From germline, CDR1 is SQVTM and CDR2 ANQGSEA. The CDR3 DNA follows: TGCAGCGTCCAAAAGGGGGGGTTGAACACTGAAGCTTTCTTT. The encoded protein is CSVQKGGLNTEAFF.

The chain combines TRBV19 with TRBJ1-6; D is perhaps TRBD1 (6 bases). Germline V gene sequence: CDR1 LNHDA, CDR2 SQIVND (reference sequence). V was cut by 0 bases and J by 7 bases, with 16 bases left in between. The CDR3 is 17 amino acids. For the CDR3, the DNA is TGTGCCAGTAGTATAGATCGGAACAGGGCGGTGAATTCACCCCTCCACTTT. Its protein product is CASSIDRNRAVNSPLHF.

The gene calls are TRBV28 and TRBJ2-3; weak D call: TRBD2 (6 bases). Looked up from germline, CDR1 is MDHEN and CDR2 is SYDVKM. With 6 bases removed from V and 2 bases from J, the gap between germline ends came to 21 bases. CDR3 size: 17 residues. The CDR3 nucleotides are TGTGCCAGCAGCCCAGCCCCTGGAGGGAGATTCACAGATACGCAGTATTTT. Its protein is CASSPAPGGRFTDTQYF. Drawing the rest from reference TRBV28 and TRBJ2-3, the complete variable domain is DVKVTQSSRYLVKRTGEKVFLECVQDMDHENMFWYRQDPGLGLRLIYFSYDVKMKEKGDIPEGYSVSREKKERFSLILESASTNQTSMYLCASSPAPGGRFTDTQYFGPGTRLTVL.

DNA of the CDR3: TGTGCCATCAGTGGGCAAGACAGCAAGCAGTTCTTC. Translation: CAISGQDSKQFF. The chain links TRBV10-3 to TRBJ2-1; possible D gene TRBD1, 5 bases. CDR1 ENHRY and CDR2 SYGVKD come from the germline V gene. V gave up 4 bases and J gave up 11 bases, with 12 bases separating them. This CDR3 comprises 12 residues.

V gene TRBV6-5 combines with J gene TRBJ2-1; TRBD1 agrees at 9 bases. This CDR3 is built from 15 residues. Germline loops: CDR1 MNHEY, CDR2 SVGAGI. Trimming removed 6 bases from V and 1 base from J; junction bases left unmatched: 4. The chain's CDR3 is CASREDRGSYNEQFF. As DNA, the CDR3 is TGTGCCAGCAGGGAGGACAGGGGATCCTACAATGAGCAGTTCTTC.

The rearrangement joins TRBV5-1 to TRBJ2-7; tentative D call: TRBD2 (6 bases). This CDR3 is 15 amino acids long. Per the germline V gene, CDR1 is SGHRS and CDR2 is YFSETQ. V gave up 3 bases and J gave up 3 bases, with 16 bases separating them. The CDR3 DNA is TGCGCCAGCAGCTATTACCGGGACTTCTACTACGAGCAGTACTTC. As protein: CASSYYRDFYYEQYF.